Shown below are 31 T cell receptor beta chains from a single sample sequenced in a study of blood T cell repertoires in COVID-19. Profiling relied on immunoSEQ multiplex PCR, and the TCRdb table lists in-frame clones only, not all of them. The sample consists of about 170,000 clones, around 82% of them appearing once. The specimen sequenced was peripheral blood. These TCRs come from a man between 65 and 85 years old with active or convalescent COVID-19.

This chain uses TRBV27 with TRBJ2-7, with TRBD1 identical over 7 bases. This CDR3 region has 15 residues. CDR1 MNHEY and CDR2 SMNVEV come from the germline V gene (reference sequence). V was clipped by 6 bases and J by 2 bases; unmatched bases: 10. CDR3 loop: CASSTLVDRAYEQYF. Written as DNA, the CDR3 is TGTGCCAGCAGCACCCTGGTAGACAGGGCCTACGAGCAGTACTTC.

The J gene is TRBJ2-6, the V gene TRBV14, with D uncertain. V dropped 3 bases and J dropped 0 bases, with 12 bases sitting between them. The CDR3 has 17 amino acids. CDR1 SGHDN and CDR2 FVKESK come from the germline V gene. This chain's CDR3 is CASSQLGRPSGANVLTF. CDR3 sequence (DNA): TGTGCCAGCAGCCAGTTGGGCCGTCCCTCTGGGGCCAACGTCCTGACTTTC.

The chain uses TRBV6-1 and TRBJ1-5, with D unresolved. The CDR3 extends over 14 amino acids. V was pared by 7 bases and J by 0 bases, with 10 bases between. CDR1 and CDR2 from the germline V gene are MNHNS and SASEGT. In DNA, the CDR3 is TGTGCCAGCACCCTAGGTTATAGCAATCAGCCCCAGCATTTT. It specifies CASTLGYSNQPQHF.

The V and J genes are TRBV29-1 and TRBJ1-1; D remains unclear. The CDR3 totals 13 residues. The V gene's germline CDR1 is SQVTM and CDR2 ANQGSEA. V was trimmed by 5 bases and J by 6 bases, leaving 16 bases between them. The CDR3, as DNA: TGCAGCGTTCAAAGGGTGGAACTAGCTGAAGCTTTCTTT. Its translation is CSVQRVELAEAFF.

The rearrangement uses TRBV5-1 and TRBJ2-3; D possibly corresponds to TRBD1 (5 bases). The CDR3 contains 13 residues. Trimming removed 9 bases from V and 4 bases from J, with 15 bases in between. Germline V gene sequence: CDR1 SGHRS, CDR2 YFSETQ. CDR3 bases: TGCGCCACCTCTTCAGGGTTCCCAGATACGCAGTATTTT. Translating it yields CATSSGFPDTQYF.

This rearrangement joins TRBV5-1 to TRBJ2-7, with 9 nucleotides matching TRBD2. Germline assignment: CDR1 SGHRS and CDR2 YFSETQ. V dropped 2 bases and J dropped 3; count of bases not matched to a gene: 6. The CDR3 totals 15 residues. CDR3 in DNA: TGCGCCAGCAGCTTAGGGACTAGCCCAGACTACGAGCAGTACTTC. It specifies CASSLGTSPDYEQYF.

The gene calls are TRBV6-2 or TRBV6-3 and TRBJ2-1, with TRBD2 matching 8 bases. The CDR3 runs 15 residues. CDR1 is MNHEY and CDR2 is SVGEGT in the germline V gene. V dropped 2 bases and J dropped 10; count of bases not matched to a gene: 10. The DNA of the CDR3 is TGTGCCAGCAGTTACGAGACTAGCGTGACGAGGGAGCAGTTCTTC. Translation gives CASSYETSVTREQFF.

J is TRBJ1-5 and V is TRBV6-5; D is unresolved. The germline CDR1 and CDR2 sequences are MNHEY and SVGAGI. The V and J ends lost 6 bases and 2 bases respectively, with 11 bases between them. This CDR3 comprises 14 residues. CDR3 loop: CASRGVGGNQPQHF. In DNA form, the CDR3 reads TGTGCCAGCAGGGGTGTGGGAGGCAATCAGCCCCAGCATTTT.

This chain links TRBV7-2 with TRBJ1-5, with 7 bases matching TRBD1. This CDR3 region has 14 residues. Germline CDR1 is SGHTA and CDR2 is FQGNSA. V dropped 3 bases and J dropped 4; count of bases not matched to a gene: 3. The CDR3 protein is CASSFGTANQPQHF. The CDR3 bases are TGTGCCAGCAGCTTCGGGACAGCTAATCAGCCCCAGCATTTT.

The J gene is TRBJ2-7, the V gene TRBV28; TRBD1 agrees at 7 bases. The CDR3 has 14 amino acids. The V gene's germline CDR1 is MDHEN and CDR2 SYDVKM. V trimming: 6 bases; J trimming: 1 base; junction bases outside the gene matches: 6. The DNA of the CDR3 is TGTGCCAGCAGGTCCGGGACAGCATCCTACGAGCAGTACTTC. As protein: CASRSGTASYEQYF.

The rearrangement uses TRBV6-2 or TRBV6-3 and TRBJ1-2; possible D gene TRBD1, 6 bases. The CDR3 is 14 residues long. Germline CDR1 is MNHEY and CDR2 is SVGEGT. Trimming cost V 2 bases and J 2 bases, with 9 bases left between them. The CDR3 loop reads CASSYGGENYGYTF. The CDR3 DNA is TGTGCCAGCAGTTACGGGGGCGAGAACTATGGCTACACCTTC.

V usage is TRBV28 and J usage is TRBJ1-5; D is uncertain. In germline, CDR1 is MDHEN, CDR2 SYDVKM. The ends were cut back, 6 bases at V and 8 bases at J, with 14 bases in the middle. CDR3 size: 13 residues. CDR3 amino acids: CASSFGSLKPQHF. CDR3 bases: TGTGCCAGCAGCTTTGGGAGCTTGAAGCCCCAGCATTTT.

The gene calls are TRBV5-1 and TRBJ2-2, with 9 bases aligning to TRBD1. This CDR3 contains 16 residues. Germline assignment: CDR1 SGHRS and CDR2 YFSETQ. The V gene end was trimmed by 4 bases and the J gene end by 4 bases; junction bases not matched to a gene: 8. CDR3 DNA: TGCGCCAGCAGCCGGGGGGACAGGGTGAGCACCGGGGAGCTGTTTTTT. Its translation: CASSRGDRVSTGELFF.

This sequence joins TRBV3-1 (or the pseudogene TRBV3-2) and TRBJ2-2, with TRBD2 identical over 10 bases. Trimming removed 0 bases from V and 3 bases from J; junction bases left unmatched: 10. The CDR3 totals 19 residues. The germline CDR1 and CDR2 sequences are LGHDT and YNNKEL (reference sequence). CDR3: CASSQEWVKRGGDTGELFF. The CDR3 DNA is TGTGCCAGCAGCCAAGAGTGGGTGAAGCGGGGGGGCGACACCGGGGAGCTGTTTTTT.

The chain links TRBV7-6 to TRBJ2-1; maybe TRBD1 (7 bases). CDR1 is SGHVS and CDR2 is FNYEAQ in the germline V gene. The CDR3 totals 20 residues. The V and J ends lost 0 bases and 2 bases respectively, with 23 bases between them. The CDR3 DNA reads TGTGCCAGCAGCTTAGCCGGAGGGGACAGCCTATCCACGGCCTACAATGAGCAGTTCTTC. Protein: CASSLAGGDSLSTAYNEQFF.

The chain uses TRBV28 and TRBJ2-5; no firm D call. CDR3 size: 13 residues. V was shortened by 7 bases and J by 0 bases, with 9 bases between the two germline ends. Germline values: CDR1 MDHEN, CDR2 SYDVKM. CDR3 residues: CASNSNYQETQYF. The CDR3 nucleotides read TGTGCCAGCAACAGTAACTACCAAGAGACCCAGTACTTC.

The chain uses TRBV19 and TRBJ2-6; D is uncertain. The germline V and J ends were trimmed by 6 bases and 0 bases, with 12 bases remaining between them. Per the germline V gene, CDR1 is LNHDA and CDR2 is SQIVND (reference sequence). The CDR3 runs 16 residues. The CDR3 reads CASSPQHLSGANVLTF. CDR3 DNA sequence: TGTGCCAGTAGCCCCCAACACCTCTCTGGGGCCAACGTCCTGACTTTC.

In its sample, this clone was seen once. The rearrangement joins TRBV6-5 to TRBJ1-1; 11 nucleotides agree with TRBD1. After removal of 6 bases from V and 1 base from J, the junction contained 7 bases not matched to a gene. Germline CDR1 MNHEY, CDR2 SVGAGI. CDR3 length: 16 amino acids. CDR3 residues: CASSYGTGGKNTEAFF. The CDR3, as DNA: TGTGCCAGCAGCTACGGGACAGGGGGGAAGAACACTGAAGCTTTCTTT.

The chain links TRBV18 to TRBJ1-5; 7 positions agree with TRBD1. J gave up 5 bases and V 6 bases, and 7 bases lay outside the gene matches. Per germline, CDR1 KGHSH and CDR2 LQKENI. CDR3 length: 14 amino acids. This CDR3 reads CASSPTGVDQPQHF. For the CDR3, the DNA is TGTGCCAGCTCTCCTACAGGGGTGGATCAGCCCCAGCATTTT.

V is TRBV18 and J is TRBJ1-5; a weak D match, TRBD1 (5 bases). CDR1 is KGHSH, CDR2 LQKENI, per germline. V was pared by 5 bases and J by 6 bases, with 17 bases between. The CDR3 consists of 15 residues. The CDR3, as DNA: TGTGCCAGCTCATACCGAAAAGGCGGGGGTCAGCCCCAGCATTTT. It codes for CASSYRKGGGQPQHF.

This clone was seen a single time. This chain joins TRBV6-6 and TRBJ1-5, with no clear D. Germline loops: CDR1 MNHNY, CDR2 SVGAGI (reference sequence). CDR3 length equals 15 residues. V was cut by 5 bases and J by 3 bases, with 14 bases left in between. The CDR3 nucleotides are TGTGCCAGCAGTAAGCTGGACGGGGTCAATCAGCCCCAGCATTTT. Protein sequence: CASSKLDGVNQPQHF.

J is TRBJ1-4 and V is TRBV5-1, with 8 bases lining up with TRBD1. The V and J ends lost 4 bases and 7 bases, in that order; junction bases with no gene match: 6. This CDR3 spans 14 amino acids. CDR1 and CDR2 (germline): SGHRS, YFSETQ. DNA for the CDR3: TGCGCCAGCAGCCCGCAGGGGGCGGGTGAAAAACTGTTTTTT. Translated, it gives CASSPQGAGEKLFF.

The chain couples TRBV7-2 to TRBJ2-4; TRBD2 matches at 7 bases. V lost 2 bases, J lost 5 bases, and 6 bases stayed unmatched. This CDR3 region has 15 residues. CDR1 and CDR2 (germline): SGHTA, FQGNSA. CDR3 sequence reads: CASSLSRLAENIQYF. The CDR3 nucleotides are TGTGCCAGCAGCTTATCAAGGCTAGCGGAAAACATTCAGTACTTC. Using reference TRBV7-2 and TRBJ2-4 for the parts outside the CDR3, the full variable domain is GAGVSQSPSNKVTEKGKDVELRCDPISGHTALYWYRQSLGQGLEFLIYFQGNSAPDKSGLPSDRFSAERTGGSVSTLTIQRTQQEDSAVYLCASSLSRLAENIQYFGAGTRLSVL.

The J gene is TRBJ2-7, the V gene TRBV7-9, with TRBD2 matching over 11 bases. The CDR3 extends over 16 amino acids. Trimming at V came to 1 base and at J to 2 bases, leaving 4 bases not matched to a gene. CDR1 and CDR2 (germline): SEHNR, FQNEAQ (reference sequence). CDR3: CASSLVLAGVAYEQYF. The CDR3 DNA reads TGTGCCAGCAGCTTAGTACTAGCGGGAGTTGCCTACGAGCAGTACTTC.

V gene TRBV5-1 combines with J gene TRBJ1-1; D possibly corresponds to TRBD1 (5 bases). The germline V gene encodes CDR1 SGHRS and CDR2 YFSETQ. V was cut by 10 bases and J by 0 bases, with 16 bases left in between. The CDR3 is made up of 14 amino acids. This chain's CDR3 is CAAGEGIMNTEAFF. The CDR3, as DNA: TGCGCCGCGGGGGAGGGGATAATGAACACTGAAGCTTTCTTT. Based on the CDR3 plus reference TRBV5-1 and TRBJ1-1, the full variable domain is KAGVTQTPRYLIKTRGQQVTLSCSPISGHRSVSWYQQTPGQGLQFLFEYFSETQRNKGNFPGRFSGRQFSNSRSEMNVSTLELGDSALYLCAAGEGIMNTEAFFGQGTRLTVV.

V is TRBV6-5 and J is TRBJ2-5; 8 bases are a match to TRBD1. This CDR3 is built from 15 residues. V trimming: 5 bases; J trimming: 4 bases; junction bases outside the gene matches: 9. Germline V gene lookup returns CDR1 MNHEY and CDR2 SVGAGI. The CDR3 reads CASSTGQGEGETQYF. For the CDR3, the DNA is TGTGCCAGCAGTACCGGACAGGGCGAAGGAGAGACCCAGTACTTC.

The rearrangement joins TRBV6-6 to TRBJ1-2; possibly TRBD1 for D (6 bases). The CDR3 has 16 amino acids. V gave up 0 bases and J gave up 5 bases, with 16 bases separating them. CDR1 and CDR2 (germline): MNHNY, SVGAGI (reference sequence). The CDR3 DNA is TGTGCCAGCAGTTACTCTGACAGGCTTGTGAAGTATGGCTACACCTTC. Its protein is CASSYSDRLVKYGYTF.

The CDR3 is CASSSGGDRPYEQYF. As DNA, the CDR3 is TGTGCCAGCAGCTCGGGGGGGGACAGACCCTACGAGCAGTACTTC. The chain has TRBV9 and TRBJ2-7; D is possibly TRBD2 (8 bases). The CDR3 totals 15 residues. Germline assignment: CDR1 SGDLS and CDR2 YYNGEE. V was cut by 4 bases and J by 2 bases, with 16 bases left in between.

The J gene is TRBJ2-5, the V gene TRBV9; a weak D match, TRBD1 (5 bases). The CDR3 loop spans 17 amino acids. V was cut by 0 bases and J by 1 base, with 16 bases left in between. Germline V gene data show CDR1 as SGDLS and CDR2 as YYNGEE. The DNA of the CDR3 is TGTGCCAGCAGCGTAGATCCGACAGTTACCGCCCAAGAGACCCAGTACTTC. As protein: CASSVDPTVTAQETQYF.

This chain links TRBV20-1 with TRBJ2-5; weak D call: TRBD1 (5 bases). V gave up 3 bases and J gave up 1 base, with 12 bases separating them. The CDR3 contains 14 residues. Germline V lookup: CDR1 DFQATT, CDR2 SNEGSKA (reference sequence). The CDR3 DNA reads as TGCAGTGCTAGTAACAGGAACTCCCAAGAGACCCAGTACTTC. This encodes CSASNRNSQETQYF.

The rearrangement links TRBV6-5 to TRBJ2-7; D may be TRBD1 (6 bases). CDR3 length equals 14 residues. Germline lookup yields CDR1 MNHEY and CDR2 SVGAGI. Between the trimmed V and J ends, which lost 0 bases and 6 bases, there was a span of 12 bases. The CDR3 nucleotides are TGTGCCAGCAGTTACTCCGGCAGGGGTATCGAGCAGTACTTC. Amino acids: CASSYSGRGIEQYF.